This passage covers 6 T cell receptor beta chains from one sample sequenced in a study of shared clonotypes between healthy human individuals. Some clones are missing from TCRdb's copy, which holds only in-frame ones; the method was immunoSEQ multiplex PCR. The table has some 2,000,000 clones, around 95% seen once. The sequenced material came from naive CD4+ T cells sorted from blood. Subset reported: CD45RA+ positively selected. These receptors all come from a man in his late teens or twenties in good health.

This clone was detected a few times. The chain recombines TRBV7-9 with TRBJ2-7; D might be TRBD2 (6 bases). V was pared by 0 bases and J by 3 bases, with 9 bases between. The CDR3 runs 14 residues. The V gene's germline CDR1 is SEHNR and CDR2 FQNEAQ (reference sequence). CDR3 sequence reads: CASSLAWRDYEQYF. CDR3 bases: TGTGCCAGCAGCTTAGCGTGGAGGGACTACGAGCAGTACTTC.

This chain links TRBV10-2 with TRBJ1-5; tentative D call: TRBD1 (6 bases). V was trimmed by 6 bases and J by 3 bases, leaving 12 bases between them. Germline values: CDR1 WSHSY, CDR2 SAAADI. The CDR3 length is 14 residues. The CDR3 bases are TGCGCCAGCAGAAGGGGGGTCGCCAATCAGCCCCAGCATTTT. It specifies CASRRGVANQPQHF.

The chain combines TRBV2 with TRBJ1-1; D gene uncertain. The germline gives CDR1 SNHLY, CDR2 FYNNEI. The V end was cut by 5 bases, the J end by 0 bases, with 13 bases between. The CDR3 is 15 amino acids. Here the CDR3 DNA reads TGTGCCAGCAGTCCCCACGCGGCCGTGAACACTGAAGCTTTCTTT. Translation gives CASSPHAAVNTEAFF. Full variable domain (remainder filled in from reference TRBV2 and TRBJ1-1): EPEVTQTPSHQVTQMGQEVILRCVPISNHLYFYWYRQILGQKVEFLVSFYNNEISEKSEIFDDQFSVERPDGSNFTLKIRSTKLEDSAMYFCASSPHAAVNTEAFFGQGTRLTVV.

This chain connects TRBV15 to TRBJ1-5, with 8 bases matching TRBD1. Germline V gene sequence: CDR1 LNHNV, CDR2 YYDKDF (reference sequence). The ends lost 3 bases at V and 7 bases at J; junction bases unmatched: 2. The CDR3 extends over 13 amino acids. The CDR3 DNA sequence: TGTGCCACCAGCAGTCAGGGGGCACAGCCCCAGCATTTT. It yields the protein CATSSQGAQPQHF. The variable domain in full, with the rest retrieved from reference TRBV15 and TRBJ1-5, is DAMVIQNPRYQVTQFGKPVTLSCSQTLNHNVMYWYQQKSSQAPKLLFHYYDKDFNNEADTPDNFQSRRPNTSFCFLDIRSPGLGDTAMYLCATSSQGAQPQHFGDGTRLSIL.

Concerning this clone: Other nucleotide sequences in the sample specify the same CDR3. The V call is TRBV18, the J call TRBJ1-6, with a possible D match to TRBD1 (6 bases). Germline V gene sequence: CDR1 KGHSH, CDR2 LQKENI. V lost 2 bases to trimming and J lost 7 bases, with 6 bases between them. This CDR3 spans 13 amino acids. DNA of the CDR3: TGTGCCAGCTCACCAACAGGGAATTCACCCCTCCACTTT. This gives the protein CASSPTGNSPLHF.

The rearrangement joins TRBV19 to TRBJ2-7; maybe TRBD2 (5 bases). Per germline, CDR1 LNHDA and CDR2 SQIVND (reference sequence). This CDR3 is built from 13 residues. The V and J ends lost 5 bases and 4 bases respectively, with 12 bases between them. CDR3 region: CASSEGFKYEQYF. CDR3 sequence (DNA): TGTGCCAGTAGTGAGGGTTTTAAGTACGAGCAGTACTTC.